The 26 T cell receptor beta chains in this list originate from one sample, sequenced in a study of T cells in Graves' hyperthyroidism and ophthalmopathy. TCR beta CDR3 regions were amplified from RNA. First-round RT-PCR of the TCR CDR3 relied on the HTBI primer set. TCRdb reanalysed the multiplex PCR reads using MiXCR and keeps one entry per CDR3 protein. The table has more than 450,000 distinct CDR3 sequences, about 20% seen once; the top ten hold less than 55%. Sample: blood. The receptor set was obtained from a man aged 40-50 years with Graves' ophthalmopathy.

This clonotype was recorded many times. The J gene is TRBJ2-7, the V gene TRBV6-1; TRBD1 matches at 7 bases. This CDR3 is built from 11 residues. The V and J ends lost 7 bases and 9 bases, in that order; junction bases with no gene match: 6. CDR1 and CDR2 from the germline V gene are MNHNS and SASEGT. CDR3 DNA sequence: TGTGCCAGCACCGAAGGGGGCGGGCAGTACTTC. Translation gives CASTEGGGQYF.

Many counts were recorded for this clonotype. This sequence joins TRBV5-1 and TRBJ2-7; D is undetermined. Deletions cut 4 bases from V and 5 bases from J, with 19 bases between. CDR1 and CDR2 (germline): SGHRS, YFSETQ. The length of the CDR3 is 15 residues. The CDR3 sequence is CASSIGRPRNDEQYF. The CDR3 bases are TGCGCCAGCAGCATCGGGCGACCGCGGAACGACGAGCAGTACTTC.

This clonotype has ten or more counts. The chain recombines TRBV2 with TRBJ2-5, with TRBD2 identical over 7 bases. The junction had 23 bases not matched to a gene; V was cut back by 9 bases and J by 4 bases. CDR1 and CDR2 from the germline V gene are SNHLY and FYNNEI. The CDR3 has 18 amino acids. The CDR3 loop reads CASIAKDTFREVGETQYF. The CDR3 nucleotides read TGTGCCAGTATAGCAAAGGATACATTCCGGGAGGTCGGAGAGACCCAGTACTTC.

V and J are TRBV5-1 and TRBJ2-7; D remains ambiguous. V was clipped by 10 bases and J by 3 bases, with 17 bases between them. This CDR3 comprises 13 residues. Germline V gene data show CDR1 as SGHRS and CDR2 as YFSETQ. The CDR3 sequence: CAYLPPSFYEQYF. CDR3 coding DNA: TGCGCCTACCTCCCTCCGTCGTTCTACGAGCAGTACTTC.

This clonotype has only a few counts. This sequence joins TRBV29-1 and TRBJ2-6, with 8 positions matching TRBD1. Losses at the gene ends were 6 bases for V and 3 bases for J; bases not matched to a gene: 4. The CDR3 has 14 residues. Germline lookup yields CDR1 SQVTM and CDR2 ANQGSEA. CDR3 nucleotides: TGCAGCGTATCGACAGGGGTTGGGGCCAACGTCCTGACTTTC. This sequence encodes CSVSTGVGANVLTF.

This clonotype was observed at least ten times. The chain combines TRBV30 with TRBJ1-5; possible D gene TRBD1, 5 bases. Trimming took 1 base from V and 7 from J, leaving 11 bases between them. The CDR3 loop spans 13 amino acids. The V gene's germline CDR1 is GTSNPN and CDR2 SVGIG (reference sequence). DNA of the CDR3: TGTGCCTGGAGTGGCCAGGGCAGCCAGCCCCAGCATTTT. It encodes CAWSGQGSQPQHF. Supplemented by reference TRBV30 and TRBJ1-5, the full variable domain reads SQTIHQWPATLVQPVGSPLSLECTVEGTSNPNLYWYRQAAGRGLQLLFYSVGIGQISSEVPQNLSASRPQDRQFILSSKKLLLSDSGFYLCAWSGQGSQPQHFGDGTRLSIL.

This clonotype appeared many times. The chain combines TRBV7-6 with TRBJ2-5, with D unresolved. The CDR3 contains 14 residues. The germline gives CDR1 SGHVS, CDR2 FNYEAQ. Trimming pared 1 base from V and 4 bases from J, leaving 10 bases between. CDR3 amino acids: CASSLGQNRETQYF. CDR3 nucleotides: TGTGCCAGCAGCTTAGGACAAAACCGAGAGACCCAGTACTTC.

This clonotype was found many times. This chain links TRBV2 with TRBJ2-5, with a weak D call TRBD2 (6 bases). The CDR3 has 12 residues. CDR1 and CDR2 (germline): SNHLY, FYNNEI. V lost 7 bases, J lost 5 bases, and 11 bases lay in between. This chain's CDR3 is CASIQSGETQYF. The CDR3 bases are TGTGCCAGCATTCAGAGCGGGGAGACCCAGTACTTC.

The rearrangement uses TRBV30 and TRBJ2-1; D gene ambiguous. In germline, CDR1 is GTSNPN, CDR2 SVGIG (reference sequence). This CDR3 has 11 residues. The ends were cut back, 3 bases at V and 1 base at J, with 1 base in the middle. The CDR3 DNA follows: TGTGCCTGGAGGTCCTACAATGAGCAGTTCTTC. It is translated as CAWRSYNEQFF.

The rearrangement links TRBV11-3 to TRBJ2-1; 11 positions match TRBD1. With V trimmed by 4 bases and J by 9 bases, 8 bases remained unmatched. This CDR3 has 15 amino acids. From germline, CDR1 is SGHNT and CDR2 YENEEA. CDR3 sequence (DNA): TGTGCCAGCAGCTCCCGGGACAGGGGGGGGGGTGAGCAGTTCTTC. It codes for CASSSRDRGGGEQFF.

This sequence joins TRBV14 and TRBJ2-7; D is ambiguous. The CDR3 is 14 residues long. CDR1 is SGHDN, CDR2 FVKESK, per germline. Between the trimmed V and J ends, which lost 1 base and 0 bases, there was a span of 7 bases. The CDR3 DNA is TGTGCCAGCAGCCAAGCCACCATCTCCTACGAGCAGTACTTC. It translates to CASSQATISYEQYF. The full variable domain, in which reference TRBV14 and TRBJ2-7 provide the parts outside the CDR3, is EAGVTQFPSHSVIEKGQTVTLRCDPISGHDNLYWYRRVMGKEIKFLLHFVKESKQDESGMPNNRFLAERTGGTYSTLKVQPAELEDSGVYFCASSQATISYEQYFGPGTRLTVT.

This sequence joins TRBV3-1 and TRBJ1-5; D unresolved. The CDR3 has 14 residues. Per the germline V gene, CDR1 is LGHDT and CDR2 is YNNKEL (reference sequence). V was trimmed by 1 base and J by 0 bases, leaving 4 bases between them. The CDR3 reads CASSQGHSNQPQHF. The CDR3 DNA reads TGTGCCAGCAGCCAAGGGCATAGCAATCAGCCCCAGCATTTT.

This clonotype has only a few counts. V usage is TRBV25-1 and J usage is TRBJ2-1, with D possibly matching TRBD2 (6 bases). This CDR3 is 12 amino acids long. Germline V gives CDR1 MGHDK, CDR2 SYGVNS. Trimming shortened V by 6 bases and J by 7 bases, and 10 bases separated the two germline ends. The CDR3 loop is CASRGSGNEQFF. CDR3 bases: TGTGCCAGCAGAGGGAGCGGGAATGAGCAGTTCTTC.

The DNA of the CDR3 is TGCAGCGTTAGGTCGCTCACAGATACGCAGTATTTT. Protein sequence: CSVRSLTDTQYF. The chain combines TRBV29-1 with TRBJ2-3; D is uncertain. V lost 5 bases and J lost 2, with 8 bases in between. CDR3 length equals 12 residues. Germline assignment: CDR1 SQVTM and CDR2 ANQGSEA.

The V gene is TRBV7-8, the J gene TRBJ1-6, with D tentatively TRBD1 (5 bases). This CDR3 region has 14 residues. Germline assignment: CDR1 SGHVS and CDR2 FQNEAQ. The V gene lost 3 bases and the J gene lost 10 bases, with 13 bases spanning the gap. In nucleotides, the CDR3 is TGTGCCAGCAGCTTGGGACGAAGGGAATCACCCCTCCACTTT. It translates to CASSLGRRESPLHF.

The chain recombines TRBV7-8 with TRBJ2-1; TRBD1 agrees at 10 bases. The CDR3 sequence is 15 residues long. J gave up 6 bases and V 5 bases, and 7 bases lay outside the gene matches. Germline-derived CDR1 and CDR2 are SGHVS and FQNEAQ. Here the CDR3 DNA reads TGTGCCAGCAGCCCGATTTGGGACAGGGGCAATGAGCAGTTCTTC. It is translated as CASSPIWDRGNEQFF.

Only a few counts were recorded for this clonotype. J is TRBJ2-5 and V is TRBV5-8; the D is unclear. Germline CDR1 reads SGHTS; CDR2 reads YDEGEE. The CDR3 sequence is 14 residues long. Trimming cost V 2 bases and J 5 bases, with 13 bases left between them. CDR3 amino acids: CASSLGSMRETQYF. The CDR3 nucleotides read TGTGCCAGCAGCTTAGGTTCGATGAGGGAGACCCAGTACTTC.

This clonotype was counted only a few times. The chain employs TRBV3-1 and TRBJ1-2; D gene ambiguous. The CDR3 spans 12 residues. Trimming stripped 1 base from V and 7 bases from J, with 7 bases between. Germline V gives CDR1 LGHDT, CDR2 YNNKEL (reference sequence). The chain's CDR3 is CASSQGFFGYTF. Written as DNA, the CDR3 is TGTGCCAGCAGCCAAGGATTTTTTGGCTACACCTTC.

This clonotype came up many times. CDR3 in amino acids: CSASPLLLDRGTDTQYF. CDR3 DNA sequence: TGCAGTGCTAGCCCGCTTCTCCTGGACAGGGGCACAGATACGCAGTATTTT. The chain recombines TRBV20-1 with TRBJ2-3, with 8 bases lining up with TRBD1. Germline trimming cut 3 bases from V and 1 base from J; bases unmatched to any gene: 12. The CDR3 is 17 residues long. Germline CDR1 reads DFQATT; CDR2 reads SNEGSKA (reference sequence).

This clonotype was seen many times. This chain uses TRBV5-1 with TRBJ2-1; 8 positions match TRBD2. V shed 3 bases, J shed 0 bases, and the junction held 8 bases outside the gene matches. This CDR3 spans 17 amino acids. CDR1 and CDR2 from the germline V gene are SGHRS and YFSETQ. The CDR3 loop is CASSSSGGATSYNEQFF. As DNA, the CDR3 is TGCGCCAGCAGCTCATCGGGGGGGGCGACCTCCTACAATGAGCAGTTCTTC.

This clonotype was detected ten times or more. The chain links TRBV7-8 to TRBJ1-5; unclear D gene. This CDR3 has 17 residues. Between the trimmed V and J ends, which lost 0 bases and 0 bases, there was a span of 12 bases. CDR1 SGHVS and CDR2 FQNEAQ come from the germline V gene. CDR3 in amino acids: CASSLAGRGVSNQPQHF. In nucleotides, the CDR3 is TGTGCCAGCAGCTTAGCGGGCCGAGGAGTTAGCAATCAGCCCCAGCATTTT.

This clonotype was seen ten or more times. The CDR3 loop reads CASSLRTSSDTQYF. CDR3 coding DNA: TGTGCCAGCAGCCTAAGGACTAGTTCAGATACGCAGTATTTT. The rearrangement uses TRBV7-3 and TRBJ2-3; 7 bases line up with TRBD2. From germline, CDR1 is SGHTA and CDR2 FQGTGA. The CDR3 has 14 residues. The V segment lost 5 bases and the J segment 4 bases; nucleotides outside the gene matches: 6.

This clonotype has a handful of counts. The chain has TRBV3-1 and TRBJ1-1; TRBD1 is a possible D gene (5 bases). The CDR3 sequence is 16 residues long. Trimming took off 1 base at V and 6 bases at J, with 18 bases between the two ends. Germline CDR1 reads LGHDT; CDR2 reads YNNKEL (reference sequence). The CDR3 DNA is TGTGCCAGCAGCCAAGGAGTGGGGGGAGCGTGGGCTGAAGCTTTCTTT. Amino acids: CASSQGVGGAWAEAFF.

This clonotype was seen only a few times. This chain connects TRBV12-3 or TRBV12-4 to TRBJ2-3; 9 bases match TRBD2. Losses at the gene ends were 1 base for V and 5 bases for J; bases not matched to a gene: 19. The CDR3 length is 20 residues. The CDR3 DNA reads TGTGCCAGCAGTTTAGACCCTACCCTCCGGGCGGGGGGGCCCAGAGATACGCAGTATTTT. Amino acid sequence: CASSLDPTLRAGGPRDTQYF.

The chain links TRBV28 to TRBJ1-2; 10 nucleotides align to TRBD1. Germline CDR1 reads MDHEN; CDR2 reads SYDVKM. The trim removed 3 bases at V and 3 bases at J, leaving 7 bases unmatched. CDR3 length: 16 amino acids. CDR3 amino acids: CASSFERQGAYYGYTF. CDR3 sequence (DNA): TGTGCCAGCAGTTTCGAAAGACAGGGGGCCTACTATGGCTACACCTTC.

This clonotype was seen more than once but under ten times. Here the CDR3 DNA reads TGTGCCAGCACTCGACGATACCGGGCGTCCGACAACACAGATACGCAGTATTTT. This encodes CASTRRYRASDNTDTQYF. This chain links TRBV2 with TRBJ2-3; no firm D call. The V gene's germline CDR1 is SNHLY and CDR2 FYNNEI. The CDR3 contains 18 residues. The V and J ends lost 7 bases and 2 bases respectively, with 25 bases between them.